What follows is one T cell receptor beta chain and its context. The length of the CDR3 is 14 residues. Germline V gene data show CDR1 as LNHDA and CDR2 as SQIVND (reference sequence). V was clipped by 3 bases and J by 7 bases, with 15 bases between them. Amplification used 60 Vbeta primers and 13 Jbeta primers. Data came from immunoSEQ multiplex PCR; TCRdb stores just in-frame clones and leaves some out. Of 200,000 to 250,000 clones in the sample, roughly 80% are singletons; the top ten hold about 3.1%. This record comes from a study of cytomegalovirus exposure and HLA in healthy donors. The V and J genes are TRBV19 and TRBJ1-1; D ambiguous. Sequenced material: PBMCs. The source is a man in his thirties or forties in good health and CMV-seronegative. Here the CDR3 DNA reads TGTGCCAGTAGTATCCCCAGCCGCGGTATTGAAGCTTTCTTT. Translation: CASSIPSRGIEAFF.